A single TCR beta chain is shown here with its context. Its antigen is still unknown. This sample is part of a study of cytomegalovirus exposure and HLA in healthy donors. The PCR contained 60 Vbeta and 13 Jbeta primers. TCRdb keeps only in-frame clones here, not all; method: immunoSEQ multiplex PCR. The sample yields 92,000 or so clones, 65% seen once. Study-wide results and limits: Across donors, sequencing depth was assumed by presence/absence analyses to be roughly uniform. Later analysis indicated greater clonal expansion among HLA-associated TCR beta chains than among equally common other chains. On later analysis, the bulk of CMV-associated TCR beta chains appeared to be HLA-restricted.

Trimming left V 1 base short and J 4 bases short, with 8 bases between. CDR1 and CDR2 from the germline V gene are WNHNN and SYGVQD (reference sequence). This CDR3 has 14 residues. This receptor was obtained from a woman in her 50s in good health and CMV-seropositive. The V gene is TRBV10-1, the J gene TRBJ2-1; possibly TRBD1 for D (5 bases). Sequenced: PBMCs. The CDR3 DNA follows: TGCGCCAGCAGTGAGTTCAGGGAATACAATGAGCAGTTCTTC. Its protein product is CASSEFREYNEQFF.